One and the same sample provided the 31 T cell receptor beta chains below, sequenced in a study of cytomegalovirus exposure and HLA in healthy donors. The PCR made use of 60 Vbeta and 13 Jbeta primers. Method: immunoSEQ multiplex PCR; TCRdb's copy keeps in-frame clones and lacks some. The sample contains roughly 79,000 clones, about 70% of which appear only once. What was sequenced was PBMCs. The receptors originated from a woman aged 45-60 years in good health and CMV-seropositive.

The V call is TRBV15, the J call TRBJ2-7; 9 positions match TRBD1. Trimming at V came to 3 bases and at J to 4 bases, leaving 7 bases not matched to a gene. CDR1 and CDR2 from the germline V gene are LNHNV and YYDKDF (reference sequence). This CDR3 has 15 residues. The CDR3 reads CATSRYRDRAYEQYF. For the CDR3, the DNA is TGTGCCACCAGCAGGTACCGGGACAGGGCGTACGAGCAGTACTTC. The full variable domain, its missing parts supplied by reference TRBV15 and TRBJ2-7, is DAMVIQNPRYQVTQFGKPVTLSCSQTLNHNVMYWYQQKSSQAPKLLFHYYDKDFNNEADTPDNFQSRRPNTSFCFLDIRSPGLGDTAMYLCATSRYRDRAYEQYFGPGTRLTVT.

The V gene is TRBV9, the J gene TRBJ1-2; D is perhaps TRBD1 (5 bases). Germline CDR1 reads SGDLS; CDR2 reads YYNGEE. Trimming took off 2 bases at V and 3 bases at J, with 8 bases between the two ends. This CDR3 region has 13 residues. CDR3 sequence (DNA): TGTGCCAGCAGCGTTCGGGGGGACTATGGCTACACCTTC. As protein: CASSVRGDYGYTF.

This clone was counted a single time. The genes are TRBV10-3 and TRBJ1-1; a possible D gene is TRBD1 (5 bases). V gave up 4 bases and J gave up 6 bases, with 9 bases separating them. Germline CDR1 reads ENHRY; CDR2 reads SYGVKD. The CDR3 extends over 12 amino acids. CDR3 sequence reads: CAISGGDAEAFF. CDR3 DNA sequence: TGTGCCATCAGTGGGGGGGACGCTGAAGCTTTCTTT.

This chain uses TRBV28 with TRBJ2-1; the D is unclear. Between the trimmed V and J ends, which lost 6 bases and 15 bases, there was a span of 21 bases. This CDR3 is 13 amino acids long. In germline, CDR1 is MDHEN, CDR2 SYDVKM. The CDR3 here is CASSTALGRAPFF. The CDR3, as DNA: TGTGCCAGCAGCACGGCCTTGGGCCGCGCTCCGTTCTTC.

This chain connects TRBV7-8 to TRBJ2-7; 9 nucleotides line up with TRBD2. Germline-derived CDR1 and CDR2 are SGHVS and FQNEAQ. The CDR3 sequence is 15 residues long. Losses at the gene ends were 5 bases for V and 4 bases for J; bases not matched to a gene: 9. The CDR3 DNA sequence: TGTGCCAGCAGCGCAGAGGGACTAGCTTCTTACGAGCAGTACTTC. Its protein product is CASSAEGLASYEQYF. Full variable domain (outside the CDR3, taken from reference TRBV7-8 and TRBJ2-7): GAGVSQSPRYKVAKRGQDVALRCDPISGHVSLFWYQQALGQGPEFLTYFQNEAQLDKSGLPSDRFFAERPEGSVSTLKIQRTQQEDSAVYLCASSAEGLASYEQYFGPGTRLTVT.

J is TRBJ1-2 and V is TRBV11-3; D unresolved. This CDR3 is 12 amino acids long. V shed 0 bases and J shed 6 bases, with 5 bases lying between them. Germline CDR1 is SGHNT and CDR2 is YENEEA. CDR3 bases: TGTGCCAGCAGCTTAGATCGAGATGGCTACACCTTC. Translation: CASSLDRDGYTF.

The chain joins TRBV30 to TRBJ2-7, with a tentative D call TRBD1 (6 bases). V was shortened by 7 bases and J by 0 bases, with 10 bases between the two germline ends. Germline values: CDR1 GTSNPN, CDR2 SVGIG (reference sequence). There are 12 residues in the CDR3. CDR3 sequence reads: CAFRTASYEQYF. CDR3 in DNA: TGTGCCTTTCGGACAGCCTCCTACGAGCAGTACTTC.

The chain carries TRBV29-1 and TRBJ1-2, with 8 nucleotides matching TRBD1. V was clipped by 2 bases and J by 11 bases; unmatched bases: 19. The CDR3 length is 16 residues. Germline CDR1 is SQVTM and CDR2 is ANQGSEA. The CDR3 loop reads CSVEYGGTGRLLGYTF. CDR3 sequence (DNA): TGCAGCGTTGAATATGGTGGGACAGGCCGACTCCTGGGGTACACCTTC.

This chain uses TRBV4-2 with TRBJ2-7, with a possible D match to TRBD2 (5 bases). Per the germline V gene, CDR1 is LGHNA and CDR2 is YNFKEQ. The CDR3 sequence is 15 residues long. Trimming left V 4 bases short and J 2 bases short, with 15 bases between. CDR3 bases: TGTGCCAGCAGCCTGCAGAGGGAGCCTGCCTACGAGCAGTACTTC. As protein: CASSLQREPAYEQYF.

The chain combines TRBV2 with TRBJ2-7, with TRBD1 identical over 9 bases. V trimming: 10 bases; J trimming: 6 bases; junction bases outside the gene matches: 19. The CDR3 sequence is 16 residues long. From germline, CDR1 is SNHLY and CDR2 FYNNEI. The CDR3 loop is CATTNPTGTGYREQYF. The CDR3 nucleotides are TGTGCCACCACGAACCCCACCGGGACAGGGTATCGCGAGCAGTACTTC.

The V call is TRBV27, the J call TRBJ1-5; a weak D match, TRBD1 (5 bases). The CDR3 runs 15 residues. The germline V gene encodes CDR1 MNHEY and CDR2 SMNVEV (reference sequence). Trimming left V 8 bases short and J 3 bases short, with 17 bases between. CDR3 nucleotide sequence: TGTGCCAGCGGGTCCGGGGGGGGTGACAATCAGCCCCAGCATTTT. This sequence encodes CASGSGGGDNQPQHF.

V usage is TRBV7-9 and J usage is TRBJ1-1; 7 positions agree with TRBD1. Trimming took 2 bases from V and 4 from J; bases not matched to a gene: 1. CDR1 and CDR2 from the germline V gene are SEHNR and FQNEAQ (reference sequence). The CDR3 covers 13 residues. CDR3 protein: CASSLKGATEAFF. The CDR3 bases are TGTGCCAGCAGCTTAAAGGGGGCCACTGAAGCTTTCTTT.

As concerns this clone: The junction does not match germline at one end; this may be a read error. This chain uses TRBV7-7 with TRBJ2-2; 8 bases line up with TRBD1. This CDR3 region has 14 residues. Germline V gene sequence: CDR1 SSHAT, CDR2 FNYEAQ (reference sequence). The CDR3 DNA reads TGTGCTAGCAGCCGGGACAGGTACACCGGGGAGCTGTTTTTT. It translates to CASSRDRYTGELFF.

The CDR3 reads CASSPLGQPYGYTF. CDR3 sequence (DNA): TGTGCCAGCAGTCCCCTTGGACAGCCCTATGGCTACACCTTC. The chain joins TRBV6-1 to TRBJ1-2, with D possibly TRBD1 on 6 matching bases. The germline V gene encodes CDR1 MNHNS and CDR2 SASEGT. V lost 5 bases and J 4 bases, leaving 14 bases between the germline ends. The CDR3 is 14 amino acids.

The rearrangement joins TRBV27 to TRBJ1-2; D is unclear. Germline values: CDR1 MNHEY, CDR2 SMNVEV (reference sequence). V was clipped by 0 bases and J by 5 bases, with 7 bases between them. The CDR3 has 13 amino acids. In DNA, the CDR3 is TGTGCCAGCAGTTTATCCGAGGAATATGGCTACACCTTC. Translated, it gives CASSLSEEYGYTF.

The chain combines TRBV29-1 with TRBJ2-3; TRBD2 agrees at 11 bases. CDR1 and CDR2 from the germline V gene are SQVTM and ANQGSEA. This CDR3 has 15 residues. V lost 6 bases, J lost 5 bases, and 10 bases stayed unmatched. The CDR3 nucleotides are TGCAGCGTCCACCCGACTAGCGGGATAGGAGATACGCAGTATTTT. Its translation is CSVHPTSGIGDTQYF.

The chain employs TRBV6-5 and TRBJ1-1; TRBD1 matches at 11 bases. CDR1 and CDR2 from the germline V gene are MNHEY and SVGAGI. This CDR3 has 13 amino acids. V shed 7 bases and J 11 bases; nucleotides not matched to a gene: 9. In nucleotides, the CDR3 is TGTGCCAGCATTGGGACAGGGGGATCACTCGCTTTCTTT. Its translation is CASIGTGGSLAFF.

This chain uses TRBV30 with TRBJ2-6; weak D call: TRBD1 (5 bases). Germline V gives CDR1 GTSNPN, CDR2 SVGIG (reference sequence). V lost 2 bases and J 0 bases, leaving 11 bases between the germline ends. The CDR3 totals 16 residues. CDR3 DNA: TGTGCCTGGAGTTCCACAGGAATCTCTGGGGCCAACGTCCTGACTTTC. Its protein product is CAWSSTGISGANVLTF.

The rearrangement joins TRBV28 to TRBJ1-1; D is possibly TRBD1 (6 bases). CDR1 is MDHEN and CDR2 is SYDVKM in the germline V gene. V lost 3 bases to trimming and J lost 0 bases, with 14 bases between them. The CDR3 is 16 amino acids. This CDR3 reads CASSLLIRGMNTEAFF. CDR3 nucleotide sequence: TGTGCCAGCAGTTTGTTGATCAGGGGAATGAACACTGAAGCTTTCTTT.

V and J are TRBV6-5 and TRBJ2-7; no clear D gene. V dropped 6 bases and J dropped 0 bases, with 9 bases sitting between them. This CDR3 region has 13 residues. Per germline, CDR1 MNHEY and CDR2 SVGAGI. The CDR3 loop is CASSPSSSYEQYF. CDR3 sequence (DNA): TGTGCCAGCAGCCCATCTAGCTCCTACGAGCAGTACTTC.

The chain couples TRBV5-1 to TRBJ1-2, with D possibly matching TRBD1 (5 bases). The germline V gene encodes CDR1 SGHRS and CDR2 YFSETQ. V lost 0 bases and J 4 bases, leaving 19 bases between the germline ends. The CDR3 loop spans 17 amino acids. CDR3 coding DNA: TGCGCCAGCAGCTTGGCCGGAAAGGACAAGAAAATCTATGGCTACACCTTC. Its translation: CASSLAGKDKKIYGYTF.

This clone was found a few times. The V and J genes are TRBV19 and TRBJ1-5; D unclear. V lost 3 bases and J lost 0, with 15 bases in between. Germline CDR1 reads LNHDA; CDR2 reads SQIVND (reference sequence). The CDR3 contains 17 residues. CDR3 nucleotides: TGTGCCAGTAGTATTAGCGGAGGAGCATATAGCAATCAGCCCCAGCATTTT. Translating it yields CASSISGGAYSNQPQHF.

The rearrangement joins TRBV4-2 to TRBJ2-5; TRBD2 agrees at 7 bases. The J segment lost 5 bases and the V segment lost 4 bases, leaving 7 bases of the junction unmatched. Germline V gene sequence: CDR1 LGHNA, CDR2 YNFKEQ. The CDR3 is 14 amino acids. In DNA form, the CDR3 reads TGTGCCAGCAGCCGGGGGGGAGGGTGGGAGACCCAGTACTTC. Amino acid sequence: CASSRGGGWETQYF.

This chain connects TRBV29-1 to TRBJ2-1; D uncertain. The CDR3 has 13 amino acids. Germline values: CDR1 SQVTM, CDR2 ANQGSEA. V was trimmed by 2 bases and J by 5 bases, leaving 10 bases between them. CDR3 region: CSVESVGNNEQFF. Here the CDR3 DNA reads TGCAGCGTTGAATCAGTTGGTAACAATGAGCAGTTCTTC.

The V and J genes are TRBV6-5 and TRBJ2-3, with TRBD1 matching 7 bases. Germline V lookup: CDR1 MNHEY, CDR2 SVGAGI. The CDR3 runs 15 residues. Losses at the gene ends were 6 bases for V and 5 bases for J; bases not matched to a gene: 11. In nucleotides, the CDR3 is TGTGCCAGCAGCAAAAATGACAGGGCCCTAGATACGCAGTATTTT. It is translated as CASSKNDRALDTQYF.

The J gene is TRBJ2-1, the V gene TRBV27; 8 bases align to TRBD2. V trimming: 3 bases; J trimming: 4 bases; junction bases outside the gene matches: 2. Germline V lookup: CDR1 MNHEY, CDR2 SMNVEV (reference sequence). The CDR3 has 14 amino acids. The CDR3 loop is CASSLRLAYNEQFF. The CDR3 nucleotides read TGTGCCAGCAGTTTGCGACTAGCGTACAATGAGCAGTTCTTC.

This sequence joins TRBV6-1 and TRBJ2-3, with unresolved D. Between the trimmed V and J ends, which lost 6 bases and 1 base, there was a span of 8 bases. This CDR3 has 13 amino acids. The germline CDR1 and CDR2 sequences are MNHNS and SASEGT. The CDR3 DNA sequence: TGTGCCAGCAGGACTGGCGGCACAGATACGCAGTATTTT. The encoded protein is CASRTGGTDTQYF.

The rearrangement joins TRBV6-5 to TRBJ1-1; 7 nucleotides agree with TRBD1. This CDR3 comprises 14 residues. V trimming: 4 bases; J trimming: 1 base; junction bases outside the gene matches: 3. The germline V gene has CDR1 MNHEY and CDR2 SVGAGI. The DNA of the CDR3 is TGTGCCAGCAGTTTACAGGGGACGAACACTGAAGCTTTCTTT. It encodes CASSLQGTNTEAFF.

This rearrangement joins TRBV5-6 to TRBJ1-1; TRBD1 agrees at 8 bases. V shed 3 bases, J shed 10 bases, and the junction held 11 bases outside the gene matches. The CDR3 spans 14 residues. The germline gives CDR1 SGHDT, CDR2 YYEEEE. This chain's CDR3 is CASSSTRQGRGAFF. CDR3 DNA sequence: TGTGCCAGCAGCTCCACCCGACAGGGGAGGGGAGCTTTCTTT.

The chain recombines TRBV6-1 with TRBJ1-5, with D possibly TRBD1 on 6 matching bases. CDR3 length: 14 amino acids. Germline V gives CDR1 MNHNS, CDR2 SASEGT. Trimming removed 2 bases from V and 5 bases from J, with 10 bases in between. In DNA form, the CDR3 reads TGTGCCAGCAGTGAACACACAGGGTATCAGCCCCAGCATTTT. Protein product: CASSEHTGYQPQHF.

The sample holds one count of this clone. The chain uses TRBV11-3 and TRBJ2-3; tentatively, D is TRBD1 (7 bases). With 4 bases removed from V and 5 bases from J, the gap between germline ends came to 31 bases. The CDR3 extends over 20 amino acids. From germline, CDR1 is SGHNT and CDR2 YENEEA. The DNA of the CDR3 is TGTGCCAGCAGCTCACGACTAAGGGGGCTTAGTAAGGGAGCGGGAGATACGCAGTATTTT. This encodes CASSSRLRGLSKGAGDTQYF.